The present TCR beta chain was sequenced within a study of T cells in tuberculosis. Study background: IGRA-negative adolescents, IGRA-positive adolescents with latent tuberculosis and adults with active tuberculosis formed this South African cohort. Overall study results and limits: Active tuberculosis alpha repertoires lay closer to GMM-specific TCRs than controls'. Shorter CDR3-alpha in active tuberculosis partly drove smaller distances.

Measured with immunoSEQ multiplex PCR; TCRdb has only the in-frame clones, and not every one. The table records under 40,000 clones, more than 85% of them present only once. The CDR3 loop spans 14 amino acids. CDR1 and CDR2 from the germline V gene are SGHRS and YFSETQ. Trimming removed 7 bases from V and 6 bases from J; junction bases left unmatched: 6. About this clone: Its specificity is unknown.

This clonotype was sampled from a donor aged 10-30 years with latent tuberculosis or without tuberculosis infection. Sample: PBMCs. This sequence joins TRBV5-1 and TRBJ1-6, with TRBD1 matching over 8 bases. This CDR3 is CASRRGQGNSPLHF. CDR3 in DNA: TGCGCCAGCCGCCGTGGACAGGGTAATTCACCCCTCCACTTT.